The 20 T cell receptor delta chains below come from one sample, sequenced in a study of gamma-delta chains in newborns, infants, children. TCRdb used CATT to re-call clones from the reads. The sample includes more than 6,000 delta-chain clones, about 1.9% of them seen just once. Material for sequencing was blood. These receptors were obtained from a child who was a newborn, infant or young child, either healthy, febrile or measles-vaccinated (not recorded which).

On this clone: For this DNA, TCRdb reports the protein of a much larger clone, which diverges at residue 12, most likely from a read error; the protein presented here is translated directly from the DNA. This rearrangement joins TRDV2 to TRDJ3, with TRDD3 as a possible D gene (5 bases). Germline loops: CDR1 GEAIGNYY, CDR2 EKD. The CDR3 is made up of 14 amino acids. CDR3 sequence: CACDTVWDTRQTFF. As DNA, the CDR3 is TGTGCCTGTGACACCGTCTGGGACACCCGACAGACGTTTTTC.

This clone was counted between two and nine times. A much more abundant neighbour one base away suggests this may be a read error. Other DNA variants within this sample encode the same CDR3. The chain has TRDV2 and TRDJ3; 8 bases line up with TRDD3. CDR1 is GEAIGNYY, CDR2 EKD, per germline. This CDR3 comprises 19 residues. The CDR3 region is CACDTVLGGSSWDTRQMFF. The CDR3 DNA is TGTGCCTGTGACACCGTACTGGGGGGGAGCTCCTGGGACACCCGACAGATGTTCTTC.

The sample holds a few counts of this clone. TCRdb's listed protein matches a much larger clone and diverges from this DNA's translation at residue 8, likely through a read error; the protein shown comes from the DNA. The chain has TRDV2 and TRDJ3; TRDD3 matches at 7 bases. V dropped 3 bases and J dropped 0; count of bases not matched to a gene: 7. Germline CDR1 is GEAIGNYY and CDR2 is EKD. The CDR3 totals 18 residues. CDR3 sequence reads: CACDWGTTSSWDTRQMFF. The CDR3 DNA reads TGTGCCTGTGACTGGGGGACAACGAGCTCCTGGGACACCCGACAGATGTTTTTC.

This clone was observed a handful of times. A much larger clonotype is one base distant, so this may be a read error. Other DNA sequences of this sample code for an identical CDR3. The chain carries TRDV2 and TRDJ3; a weak D match, TRDD3 (8 bases). There are 20 residues in the CDR3. Trimming removed 3 bases at V and 1 base at J, with 21 bases between. Germline assignment: CDR1 GEAIGNYY and CDR2 EKD. The CDR3: CACDFLLGASSSWDTRQMFF. The CDR3, as DNA: TGTGCCTGTGACTTCCTACTGGGGGCCTCGAGTTCCTGGGACACCCGACAGATGTTTTTC.

This clone was counted a few times. This probably arose from a read error, given a far larger clone one base away. In nucleotides, the CDR3 is TGTGCCTGTGACAAACTGGGGGATTTGGCAGCACAACTCTTCTTT. Its translation: CACDKLGDLAAQLFF. The chain links TRDV2 to TRDJ2, with 10 bases fitting TRDD3. CDR1 and CDR2 from the germline V gene are GEAIGNYY and EKD. The length of the CDR3 is 15 residues.

In its sample, this clone ranks as medium-sized. A far larger clone differs by one base, so this is likely a read error. Additional DNA sequences in this sample encode the identical CDR3. The chain employs TRDV2 and TRDJ2; 10 nucleotides align to TRDD3. The CDR3 loop spans 14 amino acids. Germline V gene sequence: CDR1 GEAIGNYY, CDR2 EKD. CDR3 sequence (DNA): TGTGCCTGCGACATACTGGGGGATACAGCACAACTCTTCTTT. It codes for CACDILGDTAQLFF.

The table lists this clone with many counts. Other nucleotide sequences from this sample produce the same CDR3. The chain links TRDV2 to TRDJ3; 13 bases match TRDD3. Germline assignment: CDR1 GEAIGNYY and CDR2 EKD. The CDR3 loop spans 19 amino acids. The trim removed 2 bases at V and 0 bases at J, leaving 3 bases unmatched. CDR3 in DNA: TGTGCCTGTGACAAACTGGGGGATACGAGCTCCTGGGACACCCGACAGATGTTTTTC. Translation gives CACDKLGDTSSWDTRQMFF.

This clone was seen a handful of times. The junction shows a germline mismatch at one end, possibly a read error. The sample carries other DNA sequences with the same CDR3. The V call is TRDV1, the J call TRDJ1; a possible D gene is TRDD3 (5 bases). Germline V gene data show CDR1 as TSWWSYY and CDR2 as QGS. This CDR3 has 14 residues. Here the CDR3 DNA reads TGCGCTCTTGGGGAACTAGCCCTCATCCGTAAACTCATCTTT. Amino acid sequence: CALGELALIRKLIF.

This clone is termed medium-sized. The sample has other DNA sequences that encode this CDR3 too. The chain links TRDV2 to TRDJ3; 13 nucleotides align to TRDD3. The ends lost 0 bases at V and 1 base at J; junction bases unmatched: 5. The V gene's germline CDR1 is GEAIGNYY and CDR2 EKD. CDR3 length equals 20 residues. CDR3 sequence: CACDTVLGDTRSWDTRQMFF. CDR3 sequence (DNA): TGTGCCTGTGACACCGTACTGGGGGATACGCGGTCCTGGGACACCCGACAGATGTTTTTC.

A word on this clone: It may be a read error: a sequence one base away is much more abundant. The rearrangement uses TRDV2 and TRDJ3; 11 positions agree with TRDD3. CDR1 and CDR2 from the germline V gene are GEAIGNYY and EKD. J was trimmed by 0 bases and V by 1 base; bases with no gene match: 4. The CDR3 runs to 19 residues. The CDR3 DNA follows: TGTGCCTGTGACACGCTACTGGGGGATATCTCCTGGGACACCCGACAGATGTTTTTC. Amino acid sequence: CACDTLLGDISWDTRQMFF.

About this clone: A far larger clone is one base from this, pointing to a likely read error. The same CDR3 can be traced to other DNA sequences in this sample. The gene calls are TRDV2 and TRDJ3; tentative D call: TRDD3 (5 bases). The CDR3 sequence is 18 residues long. The V gene's germline CDR1 is GEAIGNYY and CDR2 EKD. CDR3 DNA: TGTGCCTGTGACACCGGTACTGCTAGCTCCTGGGACACCAGACAGATGTTTTTC. Translation gives CACDTGTASSWDTRQMFF.

J is TRDJ1 and V is TRDV2; TRDD3 might be the D (6 bases). The V end was cut by 1 base, the J end by 4 bases, with 18 bases between. The germline V gene encodes CDR1 GEAIGNYY and CDR2 EKD. This CDR3 region has 16 residues. The CDR3 protein is CACDTMGAKMNDKLIF. CDR3 DNA: TGTGCCTGTGACACGATGGGGGCTAAGATGAACGATAAACTCATCTTT.

Remarks on this clone: A clone one base away is much larger, so this may be a read error. V usage is TRDV2 and J usage is TRDJ3; no reliable D call. There are 18 residues in the CDR3. V was clipped by 3 bases and J by 0 bases, with 14 bases between them. Germline V gene sequence: CDR1 GEAIGNYY, CDR2 EKD. CDR3: CACDPGGASSWDTRQMFF. The CDR3 region has the DNA TGTGCCTGTGACCCGGGAGGGGCCAGCTCCTGGGACACCCGACAGATGTTTTTC.

To note about this clone: One end of the junction varies from germline; a read error may be responsible. V gene TRDV2 combines with J gene TRDJ2; 7 nucleotides match TRDD3. This CDR3 contains 19 residues. Germline CDR1 reads GEAIGNYY; CDR2 reads EKD. For the CDR3, the DNA is TGTGCCTGTGACACCGTAGGGGGGGGATCCGGGGACTTGACAGCACACCTCTTCTTT. It is translated as CACDTVGGGSGDLTAHLFF.

Points on this clone: Given a much more abundant clone one base away, this may be a read error. The identical CDR3 is also encoded by other nucleotide sequences in the sample. The chain has TRDV1 and TRDJ3; 8 bases map to TRDD3. Losses at the gene ends were 4 bases for V and 2 bases for J; bases not matched to a gene: 19. The CDR3 covers 22 residues. Looked up from germline, CDR1 is TSWWSYY and CDR2 is QGS. As DNA, the CDR3 is TGTGCTCTTGGGGGCGCGGGACCCCGTACTGGGGGGTGCCCCTGGGACACCCGACAGATGTTTTTC. Residues: CALGGAGPRTGGCPWDTRQMFF.

Comment on this clone: Since a far larger clone is one base different, this is likely a read error. This sample also contains other DNA sequences that code for the same CDR3. This chain joins TRDV2 and TRDJ2; 10 bases are a match to TRDD3. The CDR3 consists of 16 residues. CDR1 and CDR2 (germline): GEAIGNYY, EKD. The CDR3 sequence is CACDLMGDTLTAQLFF. In DNA, the CDR3 is TGTGCCTGTGATCTAATGGGGGATACTTTGACGGCACAACTCTTCTTT.

Turning to this clone: With a much larger clone just one base away, this may be a read error. Other DNA sequences of this sample code for an identical CDR3. This rearrangement joins TRDV2 to TRDJ3; TRDD3 might be the D (6 bases). Trimming shortened V by 1 base and J by 0 bases, and 15 bases separated the two germline ends. Germline V gives CDR1 GEAIGNYY, CDR2 EKD. There are 19 residues in the CDR3. The CDR3 protein is CACDTGGLLSSWDTRQMFF. The CDR3 DNA is TGTGCCTGTGACACTGGGGGCCTCCTCAGCTCCTGGGACACCCGACAGATGTTTTTC.

This clone showed up just a few times. A much more abundant neighbour one base away suggests this may be a read error. J is TRDJ3 and V is TRDV2; 9 bases are a match to TRDD3. The CDR3 is 18 residues long. Germline lookup yields CDR1 GEAIGNYY and CDR2 EKD. The CDR3: CACDTGGYSSWDTRQVFF. The CDR3 DNA reads TGTGCCTGTGACACCGGGGGATACAGCTCCTGGGACACCCGACAGGTGTTTTTC.

This clone has a handful of counts. A clone one base away is much larger, so this may be a read error. Other DNA sequences within the sample encode an identical CDR3. The chain combines TRDV2 with TRDJ1; 9 bases fit TRDD3. CDR3 size: 18 residues. Germline assignment: CDR1 GEAIGNYY and CDR2 EKD. CDR3 sequence reads: CACLPVRGIPSYTDKLIF. DNA for the CDR3: TGTGCCTGTTTACCCGTCCGGGGGATACCCTCCTACACCGATAAACTCATCTTC.

Of note for this clone: TCRdb shows a much larger clone's protein in place of this DNA's translation, and the two differ at residue 13, likely through a read error; the protein shown is translated from the DNA. The chain employs TRDV2 and TRDJ3; a possible D gene is TRDD3 (5 bases). The CDR3 has 18 residues. Per the germline V gene, CDR1 is GEAIGNYY and CDR2 is EKD. CDR3 in DNA: TGTGCCTGTGACACCGCGGATCGAACGTCCTGGGACGCCCGACAGATGTTTTTC. Residues: CACDTADRTSWDARQMFF.